This entry lists 17 T cell receptor beta chains sequenced from one sample in a study of blood T cell repertoires in COVID-19. Sequencing used immunoSEQ multiplex PCR; TCRdb keeps in-frame clones, though not all of them. Found here are roughly 250,000 clones, 75% to 90% of them singletons; the top ten hold 9.5% to 15%. The sequenced material came from peripheral blood. The receptors were sampled from a woman aged 55-70 years with active or convalescent COVID-19.

The gene calls are TRBV28 and TRBJ1-2, with D possibly being TRBD1 (6 bases). V shed 3 bases and J shed 8 bases, with 16 bases lying between them. Germline CDR1 is MDHEN and CDR2 is SYDVKM. This CDR3 spans 14 amino acids. CDR3 sequence reads: CASSFPGGPGGYTF. The CDR3 coding sequence is TGTGCCAGCAGTTTCCCCGGGGGGCCCGGGGGCTACACCTTC.

This chain uses TRBV15 with TRBJ1-4; 9 nucleotides line up with TRBD1. This CDR3 has 14 residues. The ends lost 11 bases at V and 8 bases at J; junction bases unmatched: 12. Per the germline V gene, CDR1 is LNHNV and CDR2 is YYDKDF (reference sequence). The CDR3 protein is CASYKAGTGEKLFF. The CDR3 coding sequence is TGTGCCTCGTACAAAGCCGGGACAGGGGAAAAACTGTTTTTT.

The chain couples TRBV7-2 to TRBJ2-5; 8 bases map to TRBD1. This CDR3 has 15 residues. Germline lookup yields CDR1 SGHTA and CDR2 FQGNSA. V shed 5 bases, J shed 5 bases, and the junction held 10 bases outside the gene matches. CDR3 residues: CASSQQDRAMETQYF. The CDR3 DNA follows: TGTGCCAGCAGCCAACAGGACAGGGCGATGGAGACCCAGTACTTC.

The chain recombines TRBV19 with TRBJ1-6; D is possibly TRBD1 (6 bases). The V gene's germline CDR1 is LNHDA and CDR2 SQIVND (reference sequence). V dropped 7 bases and J dropped 15 bases, with 19 bases sitting between them. This CDR3 has 13 residues. CDR3 residues: CASIKTAGALLHF. The DNA of the CDR3 is TGTGCCAGTATTAAAACCGCAGGGGCACTCCTCCACTTT.

The chain employs TRBV2 and TRBJ2-5; 10 bases align to TRBD2. Per germline, CDR1 SNHLY and CDR2 FYNNEI. J gave up 6 bases and V 1 base, and 8 bases lay outside the gene matches. This CDR3 region has 16 residues. The CDR3 DNA reads as TGTGCCAGCAGTGAAGGGCTAGCGGGGGCAAAAAAGACCCAGTACTTC. Its translation is CASSEGLAGAKKTQYF.

This chain joins TRBV7-6 and TRBJ2-2; unclear D gene. Trimming stripped 2 bases from V and 2 bases from J, with 3 bases between. Germline CDR1 and CDR2: SGHVS and FNYEAQ. This CDR3 has 13 residues. CDR3 amino acids: CASSLLNTGELFF. CDR3 bases: TGTGCCAGCAGCTTACTCAACACCGGGGAGCTGTTTTTT.

This chain joins TRBV3-1 (or the pseudogene TRBV3-2) and TRBJ1-1, with a possible D match to TRBD1 (6 bases). The CDR3 loop spans 14 amino acids. Germline assignment: CDR1 LGHDT and CDR2 YNNKEL (reference sequence). Trimming took 1 base from V and 10 from J, leaving 16 bases between them. The CDR3 region is CASSQGEGHLGAFF. The CDR3 DNA reads TGTGCCAGCAGCCAAGGGGAGGGACATCTAGGAGCTTTCTTT.

The chain carries TRBV5-1 and TRBJ2-2; TRBD1 aligns across 8 bases. The CDR3 spans 18 residues. V trimming: 4 bases; J trimming: 2 bases; junction bases outside the gene matches: 13. Germline V lookup: CDR1 SGHRS, CDR2 YFSETQ. The CDR3 coding sequence is TGCGCCAGCAGCCGTCTCCCAGCCGGGACAGGCAACACCGGGGAGCTGTTTTTT. Translation gives CASSRLPAGTGNTGELFF.

This clone has just a few counts. The genes are TRBV15 and TRBJ2-3, with 8 bases fitting TRBD2. Losses at the gene ends were 1 base for V and 2 bases for J; bases not matched to a gene: 5. Germline V lookup: CDR1 LNHNV, CDR2 YYDKDF (reference sequence). CDR3 length: 16 amino acids. CDR3: CATSRGVAGYTDTQYF. The CDR3 region has the DNA TGTGCCACCAGCAGAGGGGTAGCGGGGTACACAGATACGCAGTATTTT.

This clone was detected once. Here the CDR3 DNA reads TGTGCCAGCAGTTATGGTGGCAGCGACTATGGCTACACCTTC. This sequence encodes CASSYGGSDYGYTF. The chain links TRBV6-2 or TRBV6-3 to TRBJ1-2; D remains unclear. The CDR3 contains 14 residues. V gave up 3 bases and J gave up 3 bases, with 11 bases separating them. Germline V gene data show CDR1 as MNHEY and CDR2 as SVGEGT.

Concerning this clone: The junction departs from the called germline gene at one end, perhaps through a read error. The rearrangement uses TRBV19 and TRBJ1-5; TRBD1 agrees at 7 bases. The CDR3 extends over 14 amino acids. The germline CDR1 and CDR2 sequences are LNHDA and SQIVND (reference sequence). The CDR3 here is CPPDRDWSNQPQHF. Written as DNA, the CDR3 is TGCCCCCCCGACAGGGACTGGAGCAATCAGCCCCAGCATTTT.

The V and J genes are TRBV5-1 and TRBJ2-5, with 12 positions matching TRBD2. Unmatched junction bases numbered 5, after V lost 0 bases and J lost 5 bases. The CDR3 loop spans 16 amino acids. Germline V gene lookup returns CDR1 SGHRS and CDR2 YFSETQ. The CDR3 DNA is TGCGCCAGCAGCTTGGCCCCTAGCGGGGGGGCGGAGACCCAGTACTTC. Translated: CASSLAPSGGAETQYF. The full variable domain, rest sourced from reference TRBV5-1 and TRBJ2-5, is KAGVTQTPRYLIKTRGQQVTLSCSPISGHRSVSWYQQTPGQGLQFLFEYFSETQRNKGNFPGRFSGRQFSNSRSEMNVSTLELGDSALYLCASSLAPSGGAETQYFGPGTRLLVL.

The chain uses TRBV2 and TRBJ1-6; 7 bases agree with TRBD1. Germline values: CDR1 SNHLY, CDR2 FYNNEI. Germline trimming cut 4 bases from V and 4 bases from J; bases unmatched to any gene: 4. There are 15 residues in the CDR3. The CDR3 here is CASSGRQGYNSPLHF. The CDR3 nucleotides read TGTGCCAGCAGTGGGCGACAGGGATATAATTCACCCCTCCACTTT.

The table lists this clone with a count of one. This same CDR3 is encoded by further DNA sequences in the sample. The genes are TRBV3-1 (or the pseudogene TRBV3-2) and TRBJ1-2, with D tentatively TRBD1 (6 bases). Trimming stripped 5 bases from V and 2 bases from J, with 9 bases between. The CDR3 loop spans 13 amino acids. CDR1 is LGHDT and CDR2 is YNNKEL in the germline V gene (reference sequence). The CDR3 is CASSRGSNYGYTF. The CDR3 DNA follows: TGTGCCAGCAGCAGGGGGTCGAACTATGGCTACACCTTC.

This chain uses TRBV6-5 with TRBJ1-2, with no clear D. This CDR3 comprises 14 residues. Trimming shortened V by 10 bases and J by 2 bases, and 17 bases separated the two germline ends. Germline loops: CDR1 MNHEY, CDR2 SVGAGI. DNA for the CDR3: TGTGCCACCCAAGATCCCACAGCAAACTATGGCTACACCTTC. Protein sequence: CATQDPTANYGYTF.

This chain links TRBV2 with TRBJ1-6; D is perhaps TRBD1 (5 bases). The CDR3 has 15 residues. The ends were cut back, 4 bases at V and 0 bases at J, with 7 bases in the middle. Germline V gene data show CDR1 as SNHLY and CDR2 as FYNNEI. CDR3 amino acids: CASSGQSSYNSPLHF. The CDR3 nucleotides are TGTGCCAGCAGTGGACAGAGCTCCTATAATTCACCCCTCCACTTT.

The rearrangement joins TRBV19 to TRBJ2-2; TRBD2 agrees at 9 bases. The CDR3 has 16 residues. After removal of 5 bases from V and 4 bases from J, the junction contained 8 bases not matched to a gene. CDR1 is LNHDA and CDR2 is SQIVND in the germline V gene (reference sequence). This CDR3 reads CASSALSGGLTGELFF. The CDR3 DNA reads as TGTGCCAGTAGTGCCCTAAGCGGGGGGCTCACCGGGGAGCTGTTTTTT.